This TCR beta chain was sequenced in a study of blood T cells in healthy people across ages (dated by TCRdb to the mid-2010s). With respect to the entire study: In model experiments, template switching captured about one uniquely barcoded TCR beta cDNA molecule for every two T cells. Donors were grouped into four age groups: young (average approximately 16 years), middle-aged (over 35), aged (62) and long-lived (82). To track age-related changes in TCR beta repertoire diversity, the study relied on deep sequencing normalized with unique cDNA molecular identifiers. The study analyzed two additional independent replicas of 1 million unique cDNA reads from the same blood draw for two donors, one aged 18 to 29 and one aged 80 or older. General findings and caveats noted by the study authors: Since profiling was done on bulk unsorted PBMCs, naive and antigen-experienced compartments could not be conclusively compared. Observed TCR beta diversity per million T cells fell roughly linearly with age, and a significant reduction was already apparent by age about 38. The CMV infection status of donors was not known, potentially confounding age-related changes in expanded clonotypes. Total diversity estimates from one million sequenced T cells were considered lower bounds and underestimates. A strong correlation was found between observed TCR beta diversity and the percentage of naive T cells measured by flow cytometry. Compared with the aged group, the long-lived group had more naive CD4+ T cells, fewer expanded clones and increased TCR diversity, a pattern suggesting age selection.

About this clonotype: The antigen it binds to is not known. No clone much larger than this one lies a single base away; base qualities are absent.

The library was prepared using 5' RACE. The listed sequencing device is Illumina HiSeq 2500. A second PCR of roughly 7 to 11 cycles was performed with a sample-barcoded 5' primer and a J-beta primer mix. A unique molecular identifier was introduced onto each TCR beta cDNA molecule by a template-switch 5' adaptor carrying 12 random nucleotides. Each sample yielded at least 2.5 million CDR3-containing paired-end reads. All of the RNA was converted into first-strand cDNA using the Mint cDNA synthesis kit, with a TRBC-specific oligonucleotide serving as the primer. All cDNA was treated with uracil-DNA glycosylase and then went through a first 18-cycle PCR with the universal primers M1SS and BC2_uni_R. In the authors' own workflow: For normalization, 1 million high-quality reads were randomly selected from each sample, with every read carrying a distinct molecular identifier. Reads with shared molecular identifiers were discarded instead of being binned into consensus sequences. MiTCR, set to a Q25 quality threshold and the strictest error-elimination algorithm, was used for CDR3 identification, clonotype clustering and error correction. A nonparametric unseen species model with Euler transformation was used to estimate a lower bound on total TCR beta diversity. TCRdb reprocessing: public reads trimmed at Q25 with fastp, clones called with MiXCR, in-frame beta chains kept. Here each entry gathers all rows of one CDR3 protein and keeps the most common genes and DNA. The V and J calls reflect TCRdb's pipeline rather than the authors' work. Counted in this sample were roughly 1,100,000 distinct CDR3 sequences; approximately 25% of them appeared once. The ten largest clones take up around 0.75% of the sample.

Trimming leaves V shorter by 3 bases and J shorter by 4 bases, with the junction holding 8 bases beyond the gene matches. Counted from cysteine to phenylalanine, this CDR3 has 16 amino acids. Only the CDR3 DNA stays, 48 bases, in frame from base 1. The CDR1 and CDR2 encoded by the germline V gene are SNHLY and FYNNEI. The donors were roughly 40 Caucasian individuals from Russia, aged roughly 6 to 100 years, who were systemically healthy. Each donor gave 8.5 to 10 milliliters of peripheral blood, collected into EDTA-treated Vacutainer tubes. Ficoll-Paque density-gradient centrifugation was used to isolate PBMCs, with at least 7 million obtained per sample. Total RNA was extracted from PBMCs with Trizol reagent, with at least 5.5 micrograms obtained per sample. For every donor, an aliquot of PBMCs went through flow cytometry to measure the percentages of naive CD45RAhigh/CD27high T cells. Another study also made use of these data, one on T cells of mothers and their children. From the second report: Nine systemically healthy Caucasian individuals served as donors, namely three mothers together with their six children. cDNA synthesis used all of the extracted RNA, with around 1.6 ug of RNA in each 15 ul reaction. In the second PCR, the M1S primer added sample barcodes and 2-4 random nucleotides. Each mother yielded over 8.5 million TCR beta CDR3 reads and each child 3 million to 3.5 million reads. Thymic selection shapes the output of TCR recombination in a similar way in related and unrelated pairs, and inherited differences have a minor effect. Normalized repertoire overlap was always slightly but never significantly higher in related than unrelated mother-child pairs. No persistent microchimeric T cell clones were detected, at a sensitivity of around 97 clones per million clonotypes. In the study, deep NGS was used to compare the TCR beta repertoires of mothers and children, and features distinguishing related mother-child pairs from unrelated individuals were sought. Mothers averaged roughly 40 +/- 4 years of age and children averaged about 10 +/- 4 years. After adapter ligation was performed with NEBNext reagents, the libraries were sequenced on an Illumina HiSeq 2000 with 100+100 nt paired-end reads. To avoid cross-contamination, the mother libraries and the child libraries were prepared a month apart and sequenced in separate runs. For each donor, somewhere between roughly 450,000 and 2,000,000 distinct TCR beta clonotypes were identified. Naive TCR beta clonotypes were estimated from low-frequency clonotypes matched to each donor's FACS-determined naive share, without sorting.

The source material was blood. The rearranged segments are TRBV2 and TRBJ2-5; TRBD2 matches 10 bases in the middle. The TCR sequence derives from a girl aged 2 to 10 in good health. In nucleotide form, the sequence is TGTGCCAGCAGTGATGGAGCGGGAGGGCCACGAGAGACCCAGTACTTC. Protein translation: CASSDGAGGPRETQYF.